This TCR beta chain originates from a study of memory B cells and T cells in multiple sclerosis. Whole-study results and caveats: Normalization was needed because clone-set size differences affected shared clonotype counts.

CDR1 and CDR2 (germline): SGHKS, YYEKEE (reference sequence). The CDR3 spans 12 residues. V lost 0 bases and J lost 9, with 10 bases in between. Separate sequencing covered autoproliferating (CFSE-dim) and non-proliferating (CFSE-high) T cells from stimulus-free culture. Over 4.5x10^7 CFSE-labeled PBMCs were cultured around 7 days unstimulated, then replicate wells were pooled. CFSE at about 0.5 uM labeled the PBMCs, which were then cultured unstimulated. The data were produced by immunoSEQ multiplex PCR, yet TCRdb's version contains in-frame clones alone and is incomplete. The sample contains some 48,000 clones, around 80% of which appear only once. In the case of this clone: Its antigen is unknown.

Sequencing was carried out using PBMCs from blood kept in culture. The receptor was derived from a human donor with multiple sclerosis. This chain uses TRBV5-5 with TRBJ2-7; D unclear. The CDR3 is CASSLDLFGQYF. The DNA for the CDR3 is TGTGCCAGCAGCTTGGACCTTTTCGGGCAGTACTTC. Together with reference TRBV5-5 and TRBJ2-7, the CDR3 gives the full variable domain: DAGVTQSPTHLIKTRGQQVTLRCSPISGHKSVSWYQQVLGQGPQFIFQYYEKEERGRGNFPDRFSARQFPNYSSELNVNALLLGDSALYLCASSLDLFGQYFGPGTRLTVT.